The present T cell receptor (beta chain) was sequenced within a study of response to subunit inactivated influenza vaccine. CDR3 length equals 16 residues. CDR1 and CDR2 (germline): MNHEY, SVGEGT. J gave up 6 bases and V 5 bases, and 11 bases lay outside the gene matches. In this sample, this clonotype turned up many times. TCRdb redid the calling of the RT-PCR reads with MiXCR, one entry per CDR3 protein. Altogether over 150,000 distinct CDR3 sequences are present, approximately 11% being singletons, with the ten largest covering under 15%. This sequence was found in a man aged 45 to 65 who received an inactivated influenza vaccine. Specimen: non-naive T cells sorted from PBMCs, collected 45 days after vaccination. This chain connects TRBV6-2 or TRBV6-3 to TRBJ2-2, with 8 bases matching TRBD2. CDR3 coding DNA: TGTGCCAGCAGTCCCCGTAGCGGGGTCAGCCCCGGGGAGCTGTTTTTT. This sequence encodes CASSPRSGVSPGELFF.